These T cell receptor beta chains were read from a single sample in a study of shared clonotypes between healthy human individuals. Using immunoSEQ multiplex PCR, the repertoire was profiled, and TCRdb retains in-frame clones only, with some absent. The data show about 580,000 clones, 95% to 98% seen once. The sequencing sample was made of naive CD8+ T cells sorted from blood. The source of these receptors is a man between 25 and 39 years old in good health. Each CDR3 is given with its conserved first and last residue. Each record gives: clone size, J gene, V gene, D gene, CDR3 DNA, CDR3 protein. D genes are given only for firm matches. A row's size may be missing; if present it is once, few, many or a size class.

>NA|TRBJ2-7|TRBV29-1|NA
TGCAGCGTTGTCGGTTTGGACGGCCGCTCCTACGAGCAGTACTTC
CSVVGLDGRSYEQYF
>NA|TRBJ2-1|TRBV13|TRBD2
TGTGCCAGCAGCTCGCAAAGGACCCCTTCGATCGGGAGCGGGAGGCCTTACAATGAGCAGTTCTTC
CASSSQRTPSIGSGRPYNEQFF
>NA|TRBJ1-2|TRBV7-9|NA
TGTGCCAGCAGCTTAGTCGTAGACTTC
CASSLVVDF
>NA|TRBJ1-1|TRBV4-2|NA
TGTGCCAGCAGCCAATACGCGGAGAACACTGAAGCTTTCTTT
CASSQYAENTEAFF
>NA|TRBJ1-1|TRBV15|NA
TGTGCCACCAGCAGGGGTAGTACCCTGAACACTGAAGCTTTCTTT
CATSRGSTLNTEAFF
>NA|TRBJ2-7|TRBV29-1|NA
TGCAGCGTTCGATTAGTAGGATCCTACGAGCAGTACTTC
CSVRLVGSYEQYF
>NA|TRBJ2-7|TRBV6-1|NA
TGTGCCAGCAGTGAAATTGTCTCCTCCTACGAGCAGTACTTC
CASSEIVSSYEQYF
>NA|TRBJ2-5|TRBV7-2|TRBD2
TGTGCCAGCAGCTCCCCGTGGACTAGGGGCCTCCAAGAGACCCAGTACTTC
CASSSPWTRGLQETQYF
>NA|TRBJ2-7|TRBV6-5|NA
TGTGCCAGCAGTTATATAGGGGAGGACGAGCAGTACTTC
CASSYIGEDEQYF
>once|TRBJ1-5|TRBV6-1|TRBD1
TGTGCCAGCAGTGAAAACAGGGGTAGCAATCAGCCCCAGCATTTT
CASSENRGSNQPQHF
>once|TRBJ2-2|TRBV7-9|TRBD1
TGTGCCAGCAGCTCAACCCGGGACAGCAAAGCGAACACCGGGGAGCTGTTTTTT
CASSSTRDSKANTGELFF
>once|TRBJ2-5|TRBV7-8|NA
TGTGCCAGCAGCGTCTTAGCAGAGAACCTAGAGACCCAGTACTTC
CASSVLAENLETQYF
>NA|TRBJ1-3|TRBV11-2|NA
TGTGCCAGCAGCACCCCGGTGGGGACACCACCCTCTGGAAACACCATATATTTT
CASSTPVGTPPSGNTIYF
>NA|TRBJ2-1|TRBV7-9|NA
TGTGCCAGCAGCTCCACCGACCGGACAGAGCATAACAATGAGCAGTTCTTC
CASSSTDRTEHNNEQFF
>NA|TRBJ1-3|TRBV11-2|NA
TGTGCCAGCAGCTTATGGGATGGAAACACCATATATTTT
CASSLWDGNTIYF
>NA|TRBJ2-1|TRBV5-8|NA
TGTGCCAGCGGGGGGTTACCGTCCTACAATGAGCAGTTCTTC
CASGGLPSYNEQFF
>NA|TRBJ2-3|TRBV2|NA
TGTGCCAGCAGACCGGGACCGCTTTCGGATACGCAGTATTTT
CASRPGPLSDTQYF
>NA|TRBJ2-7|TRBV30|NA
TGTGCCTGGAGTGATGCCTACGAGCAGTACTTC
CAWSDAYEQYF
>NA|TRBJ1-1|TRBV28|NA
TGTGCCAGCAGTTTAATCCCCATTCGGTGGGACACTGAAGCTTTCTTT
CASSLIPIRWDTEAFF
>NA|TRBJ2-3|TRBV28|NA
TGTGCCAGCAGTTTCCCAATGAGCGGCACAGATACGCAGTATTTT
CASSFPMSGTDTQYF
>NA|TRBJ2-3|TRBV10-2|NA
TGCGCCAGCAGTGACGGGATTAACACAGATACGCAGTATTTT
CASSDGINTDTQYF
>NA|TRBJ2-7|TRBV27|NA
TGTGCCAGCAGTCCCGACAGGCCTGACGAGCAGTACTTC
CASSPDRPDEQYF
>NA|TRBJ2-1|TRBV7-6|TRBD2
TGTGCCAGCAGCTTAGGGCTAGCGGACCAATACAATGAGCAGTTCTTC
CASSLGLADQYNEQFF
>NA|TRBJ2-2|TRBV7-8|TRBD2
TGTGCCAGCAGCCCGTGGACTAGCGGGACCGGGGAGCTGTTTTTT
CASSPWTSGTGELFF
>NA|TRBJ2-1|TRBV7-8|NA
TGTGCCAGCAGCTTAGCAGGGGGAGGTAGGGGGTACAATGAGCAGTTCTTC
CASSLAGGGRGYNEQFF
>NA|TRBJ2-1|TRBV6-1|TRBD2
TGTGCCGGAACTAGCGGGAGCTACAATGAGCAGTTCTTC
CAGTSGSYNEQFF
>once|TRBJ2-1|TRBV25-1|TRBD2
TGTGCCAGCATATTAGAAGGGACTAGCGCAGGCAATGAGCAGTTCTTC
CASILEGTSAGNEQFF
>once|TRBJ2-5|TRBV5-1|TRBD2
TGCGCCAGCAGCTTGTATACAGCGGGAGTCCAAGAGACCCAGTACTTC
CASSLYTAGVQETQYF
>once|TRBJ2-1|TRBV5-1|TRBD2
TGCGCCAGCAGCTTCCTCGGGGGGAATGAGCAGTTCTTC
CASSFLGGNEQFF
>NA|TRBJ2-1|TRBV15|TRBD2
TGTGCCACCAGCAGAGATGGGACTAGCAAAAATGAGCAGTTCTTC
CATSRDGTSKNEQFF
>NA|TRBJ2-7|TRBV5-1|TRBD2
TGCGCCAGCAGCTCCCCCCCCGGGACTAGCGGGAGACAATTCTTCTACGAGCAGTACTTC
CASSSPPGTSGRQFFYEQYF
>NA|TRBJ2-2|TRBV7-9|NA
TGTGCCAGCAGCTTAGTCGTCGGGAACACCGGGGAGCTGTTTTTT
CASSLVVGNTGELFF
>NA|TRBJ2-6|TRBV10-3|NA
TGTGCCATCAGTGAGTCGTTCGGAGGGACCGGGGCCAACGTCCTGACTTTC
CAISESFGGTGANVLTF
>NA|TRBJ2-1|TRBV2|TRBD2
TGTGCCAGCAGGGGTGGACTAGCGGGCCAGAGCTCCTACAATGAGCAGTTCTTC
CASRGGLAGQSSYNEQFF
>NA|TRBJ1-1|TRBV5-8|TRBD1
TGTGCCAGCAGCCGATGGACAGGGACTGAAGCTTTCTTT
CASSRWTGTEAFF
>NA|TRBJ1-4|TRBV7-9|NA
TGTGCCAGCAGCACTCCAGGTCCCACTAATGAAAAACTGTTTTTT
CASSTPGPTNEKLFF
>NA|TRBJ2-7|TRBV29-1|TRBD2
TGCAGCGTTGGACTCGGGGGGAATTCCTACGAGCAGTACTTC
CSVGLGGNSYEQYF
>NA|TRBJ1-1|TRBV7-8|NA
TGTGCCAGCAGCTTAGATGTAACTGGTGAAGCTTTCTTT
CASSLDVTGEAFF
>NA|TRBJ2-2|TRBV6-1|NA
TGTGCCACTGAGGGTCAGAACACCGGGGAGCTGTTTTTT
CATEGQNTGELFF
>once|TRBJ1-2|TRBV7-6|NA
TGTGCCAGCAGCCTCGATGGGGCTCTTGGCTACACCTTC
CASSLDGALGYTF
>NA|TRBJ1-2|TRBV5-1|NA
TGCGCCAGCAGCTTGGCGCCGATGGCAGGCTACACCTTC
CASSLAPMAGYTF
>NA|TRBJ2-1|TRBV10-1|NA
TGCGCCAGCAGTGAGCCGAGTGGCAATGAGCAGTTCTTC
CASSEPSGNEQFF
>NA|TRBJ2-1|TRBV11-3|TRBD2
TGTGCCAGCAGCTTAGTGGGACTAGCGGATTACAATGAGCAGTTCTTC
CASSLVGLADYNEQFF
>NA|TRBJ2-7|TRBV19|NA
TGTGCCAGTACAGTGGAGCTCGGCTCTTACGAGCAGTACTTC
CASTVELGSYEQYF
>NA|TRBJ2-3|TRBV10-3|TRBD2
TGTGCCATCAGTGACCTGCTAGCGGGGGCAGATACGCAGTATTTT
CAISDLLAGADTQYF
>NA|TRBJ2-7|TRBV10-1|NA
TGCGCCAGCAGTGAGCAGGGTGGAGGGACGTACGAGCAGTACTTC
CASSEQGGGTYEQYF
>NA|TRBJ2-7|TRBV15|NA
TGTGCCACCAGCAGCGAACACGCCTACGAGCAGTACTTC
CATSSEHAYEQYF
>NA|TRBJ2-5|TRBV11-2|NA
TGTGCCAGCAGAGGTAACGGGGGGACACTAGAGACCCAGTACTTC
CASRGNGGTLETQYF
>NA|TRBJ2-7|TRBV29-1|NA
TGCAGCGGATTACAGGCCGGGAGCTACGAGCAGTACTTC
CSGLQAGSYEQYF
>NA|TRBJ2-3|TRBV7-2|TRBD1
TGTGCCAGCAGCTTATATACAGGGGGGACAGATACGCAGTATTTT
CASSLYTGGTDTQYF
>NA|TRBJ2-2|TRBV27|TRBD2
TGTGCCAGCAGGCTCGGGACTAGTGGTCCCGGGGAGCTGTTTTTT
CASRLGTSGPGELFF
>NA|TRBJ2-2|TRBV28|TRBD1
TGTGCCACCCTGCCCACAGGGGGCGACACCGGGGAGCTGTTTTTT
CATLPTGGDTGELFF
>NA|TRBJ2-3|TRBV11-2|NA
TGTGCCAGCAGCTTCCGGGCAACCGGAGATACGCAGTATTTT
CASSFRATGDTQYF
>NA|TRBJ1-1|TRBV29-1|NA
TGCAGCGTAGAATTGAACACTGAAGCTTTCTTT
CSVELNTEAFF